This T cell receptor (beta chain) is drawn from a study of T cells in Graves' hyperthyroidism and ophthalmopathy. Study background: Peripheral blood was drawn at first diagnosis, prior to all treatment.

RNA transcripts served as the template for amplifying TCR beta CDR3 regions. TCR CDR3 regions were first amplified by RT-PCR with HTBI primers. TCRdb redid the calling of the multiplex PCR reads with MiXCR, one entry per CDR3 protein. The profile covers hundreds of thousands of distinct CDR3 sequences, with around 21% appearing a single time and roughly a third taken by the ten largest. This CDR3 is built from 15 residues. V was shortened by 0 bases and J by 2 bases, with 10 bases between the two germline ends. Germline loops: CDR1 MNHEY, CDR2 SVGAGI. This clonotype was recorded many times. Diagnosis relied on clinical symptoms, serum thyroxine and TRAb, thyroid ultrasound and orbital computed tomography. It was less than 13 ml of fresh peripheral blood that supplied the PBMCs.

The sample taken for sequencing was blood. This chain connects TRBV6-5 to TRBJ1-1, with a weak D call TRBD1 (5 bases). This clonotype was sampled from a young man with Graves' ophthalmopathy. The CDR3 loop is CASSYSGAINTEAFF. As DNA, the CDR3 is TGTGCCAGCAGTTACTCAGGGGCGATCAACACTGAAGCTTTCTTT.